The present entry profiles one T cell receptor (beta chain) with its context. The target antigen is unknown. Together with a sample-barcoded 5' primer, a J-beta primer mix was included in a second PCR lasting roughly 6 to 12 cycles. With 12 random nucleotides, a template-switch adaptor tagged each individual cDNA molecule. The study obtained at least 3 million CDR3-containing paired-end reads from every sample. MiXCR was run by TCRdb on the 5' RACE reads, yielding one entry per CDR3 protein. The sample has 1.2 million to 1.5 million distinct CDR3 sequences; approximately 40% are singletons. V was shortened by 5 bases and J by 3 bases, with 14 bases between the two germline ends. The CDR3 totals 14 residues. Per germline, CDR1 SGHVS and CDR2 FQNEAQ. This sample is part of a study of blood T cells in healthy people across ages. General study points: Without sorted subsets, naive and antigen-experienced compartments could not be conclusively compared. Estimated diversity that came from one million T cells was considered an underestimate.

What was sequenced was blood. This TCR was sampled from a woman aged 18 to 35 in good health. This chain links TRBV7-8 with TRBJ2-7, with D maybe TRBD1 (5 bases). This chain's CDR3 is CASSPRTQIYEQYF. The CDR3 DNA reads as TGTGCCAGCAGCCCGCGGACACAAATCTACGAGCAGTACTTC.